The 18 T cell receptor beta chains listed next were all sequenced from one sample in a study of T cells in Graves' hyperthyroidism and ophthalmopathy. Amplification of TCR beta CDR3 regions used RNA as the template. When the TCR CDR3 underwent first-round RT-PCR, the HTBI primer set was used. Each CDR3 protein is one row after TCRdb ran MiXCR on the multiplex PCR reads. Altogether hundreds of thousands of distinct CDR3 sequences are present, about 15% being singletons, with the ten largest covering roughly 25%. Sequenced sample: blood. The origin of the receptors is a woman in her twenties or thirties with Graves' hyperthyroidism.

This clonotype occurred many times. V gene TRBV7-2 combines with J gene TRBJ2-1; no definite D call. V lost 4 bases and J lost 7, with 17 bases in between. CDR1 and CDR2 (germline): SGHTA, FQGNSA. The CDR3 extends over 15 amino acids. The CDR3 nucleotides read TGTGCCAGCAGCTGGAATGGTGGTAGTGGTAATGAGCAGTTCTTC. It encodes CASSWNGGSGNEQFF.

This clonotype was observed many times. The chain carries TRBV2 and TRBJ1-5; 8 nucleotides line up with TRBD1. The germline V gene encodes CDR1 SNHLY and CDR2 FYNNEI. J was trimmed by 3 bases and V by 7 bases; bases with no gene match: 8. The CDR3 is 15 amino acids. The CDR3 coding sequence is TGTGCCAGCACCGAGGACAGGGATCTCAATCAGCCCCAGCATTTT. Translated: CASTEDRDLNQPQHF.

In this sample, this clonotype turned up many times. The gene calls are TRBV12-3 or TRBV12-4 and TRBJ2-2, with D hard to call. The CDR3 runs 14 residues. V dropped 7 bases and J dropped 2 bases, with 11 bases sitting between them. CDR3 loop: CASMPDFNTGELFF. The CDR3 DNA reads as TGTGCCAGCATGCCCGACTTCAACACCGGGGAGCTGTTTTTT.

The rearrangement joins TRBV19 to TRBJ2-5, with D perhaps TRBD1 (8 bases). Germline V gives CDR1 LNHDA, CDR2 SQIVND (reference sequence). This CDR3 has 15 residues. The V gene lost 3 bases and the J gene lost 4 bases, with 15 bases spanning the gap. The CDR3 spells CASSMAQGGGETQYF. CDR3 nucleotide sequence: TGTGCCAGTAGTATGGCACAGGGGGGGGGAGAGACCCAGTACTTC.

This sequence joins TRBV27 and TRBJ2-2, with 8 bases fitting TRBD2. J lost 2 bases, V lost 6 bases, and 5 bases had no gene match. The length of the CDR3 is 15 residues. Germline CDR1 is MNHEY and CDR2 is SMNVEV (reference sequence). CDR3 protein: CASSWSGGNTGELFF. CDR3 in DNA: TGTGCCAGCAGCTGGAGCGGGGGAAACACCGGGGAGCTGTTTTTT.

This clonotype was recorded many times. This chain connects TRBV11-2 to TRBJ2-7; the match to TRBD2 covers 7 bases. The CDR3 length is 13 residues. Looked up from germline, CDR1 is SGHAT and CDR2 is FQNNGV. J gave up 6 bases and V 1 base, and 3 bases lay outside the gene matches. CDR3 DNA sequence: TGTGCCAGCAGCTTAGCGCGGGGGACCGAGCAGTACTTC. Translating gives CASSLARGTEQYF.

This chain uses TRBV20-1 with TRBJ1-2; TRBD1 aligns across 9 bases. There are 17 residues in the CDR3. Unmatched junction bases numbered 17, after V lost 2 bases and J lost 7 bases. CDR1 DFQATT and CDR2 SNEGSKA come from the germline V gene (reference sequence). The CDR3 DNA reads TGCAGTGCTAGAACGGTGCACAGGGGGCAGTCCGCACTTGGCTACACCTTC. It yields the protein CSARTVHRGQSALGYTF.

The V gene is TRBV6-1, the J gene TRBJ1-1, with no clear D. Trimming left V 6 bases short and J 1 base short, with 15 bases between. Germline CDR1 MNHNS, CDR2 SASEGT. The CDR3 totals 15 residues. The CDR3 here is CASRPQRVGNTEAFF. CDR3 DNA: TGTGCCAGCAGACCTCAAAGGGTAGGGAACACTGAAGCTTTCTTT.

In its sample, this clonotype was seen many times. The chain is built from TRBV20-1 and TRBJ2-5; 8 bases fit TRBD2. V shed 3 bases and J 4 bases; nucleotides not matched to a gene: 19. The CDR3 length is 18 residues. Germline V gives CDR1 DFQATT, CDR2 SNEGSKA (reference sequence). The CDR3 DNA reads as TGCAGTGCTAGTCCCGCCCTCGTATTGGCGGGAGGCCGAGAGACCCAGTACTTC. It codes for CSASPALVLAGGRETQYF.

This clonotype was seen once. One base away lies a much larger clone, so this may be a sequencing read error. The chain employs TRBV7-9 and TRBJ1-4; perhaps TRBD1 as D (5 bases). CDR1 and CDR2 (germline): SEHNR, FQNEAQ (reference sequence). The CDR3 is 18 residues long. The CDR3 here is CARSLAAGGGATNEKLFF. CDR3 bases: TGTGCCCGCAGCTTAGCTGCGGGCGGGGGGGCAACTAATGAAAAACTGTTTTTT.

The rearrangement links TRBV7-9 to TRBJ2-7; D gene uncertain. Trimming removed 1 base from V and 2 bases from J, with 9 bases in between. Germline V lookup: CDR1 SEHNR, CDR2 FQNEAQ (reference sequence). CDR3 length: 14 residues. The CDR3 DNA reads TGTGCCAGCAGCTTAGTGCGGCCGCCCTACGAGCAGTACTTC. It yields the protein CASSLVRPPYEQYF.

This clonotype came up a few times. The chain has TRBV10-3 and TRBJ2-7, with 9 bases matching TRBD1. The CDR3 spans 14 residues. Germline V gene sequence: CDR1 ENHRY, CDR2 SYGVKD. With 4 bases clipped from V and 5 bases from J, the junction kept 6 bases outside the gene matches. CDR3: CAISAEGQGDEQYF. CDR3 nucleotides: TGTGCCATCAGTGCGGAGGGACAGGGTGACGAGCAGTACTTC.

About this clonotype: The CDR3 does not end in the conserved phenylalanine or tryptophan, so this is likely a read error. The CDR3 loop reads CASSFASGGYTL. DNA of the CDR3: TGTGCCAGCAGTTTCGCGTCCGGTGGCTACACCCTC. V usage is TRBV12-3 or TRBV12-4 and J usage is TRBJ1-2; D gene uncertain. This CDR3 has 12 amino acids. Trimming removed 3 bases from V and 7 bases from J, with 9 bases in between.

Many counts were recorded for this clonotype. The chain carries TRBV6-2 or TRBV6-3 and TRBJ2-3; no clear D. Deletions cut 0 bases from V and 2 bases from J, with 9 bases between. CDR1 is MNHEY and CDR2 is SVGEGT in the germline V gene. There are 15 residues in the CDR3. CDR3 sequence: CASSYSFHFTDTQYF. Written as DNA, the CDR3 is TGTGCCAGCAGTTACTCGTTTCATTTCACAGATACGCAGTATTTT.

This clonotype showed up just a few times. The chain couples TRBV20-1 to TRBJ2-5, with D hard to call. Germline CDR1 reads DFQATT; CDR2 reads SNEGSKA (reference sequence). The ends were cut back, 7 bases at V and 1 base at J, with 13 bases in the middle. CDR3 size: 13 residues. The CDR3 DNA reads TGCAGTGTTAGCTTCGGGTCCCAAGAGACCCAGTACTTC. Translated, it gives CSVSFGSQETQYF.

This clonotype was recorded a few times. This chain uses TRBV19 with TRBJ1-1; 8 nucleotides line up with TRBD1. Germline V gene data show CDR1 as LNHDA and CDR2 as SQIVND (reference sequence). Unmatched junction bases numbered 8, after V lost 3 bases and J lost 5 bases. CDR3 length: 15 residues. The CDR3 spells CASSISGGKITEAFF. The CDR3 nucleotides read TGTGCCAGTAGTATCTCAGGGGGCAAAATAACTGAAGCTTTCTTT.

This clonotype was seen at least ten times. The rearrangement joins TRBV6-1 to TRBJ1-1; 7 bases are shared with TRBD1. The CDR3 covers 12 residues. The junction had 5 bases not matched to a gene; V was cut back by 3 bases and J by 10 bases. The germline gives CDR1 MNHNS, CDR2 SASEGT. CDR3 nucleotide sequence: TGTGCCAGCAGTGAGGACAGGAGCTCAGCTTTCTTT. Encoded protein: CASSEDRSSAFF.

This clonotype has a handful of counts. The chain employs TRBV6-1 and TRBJ2-2; D is ambiguous. Germline assignment: CDR1 MNHNS and CDR2 SASEGT. The CDR3 has 15 amino acids. Trimming left V 5 bases short and J 2 bases short, with 12 bases between. CDR3 in amino acids: CASSYGSANTGELFF. The CDR3 DNA is TGTGCCAGCAGTTACGGTTCAGCTAACACCGGGGAGCTGTTTTTT.